The source of this T cell receptor (beta chain) is a study of beta chain features in type 1 diabetes. TCRB transcripts that were expressed got sequenced, as all of the isolated RNA had been reverse transcribed. Generated by immunoSEQ multiplex PCR, the TCRdb table keeps only in-frame clones and is missing some. The sample gives fewer than 900,000 clones, roughly a sixth of which show up once; 0.02% to 0.025% is in the top ten. This clone turned up a few times. Antigen: not known. A read error may account for a junction end that differs from germline. Purity exceeding 95% was reached by all sorted populations. Study results and limitations: When cDNA is sequenced, cells with high TCR expression could be over-represented.

The source is a woman younger than 30 in good health. The sample consisted of naive CD4+ T cells from blood.

In DNA, the CDR3 is TGTGCCAGCAGTGGGACTAGCGGGAACCAGGAGACCCAGTACTTC. This encodes CASSGTSGNQETQYF. The chain joins TRBV2 to TRBJ2-5; 12 nucleotides match TRBD2. The CDR3 contains 15 residues. From germline, CDR1 is SNHLY and CDR2 FYNNEI.